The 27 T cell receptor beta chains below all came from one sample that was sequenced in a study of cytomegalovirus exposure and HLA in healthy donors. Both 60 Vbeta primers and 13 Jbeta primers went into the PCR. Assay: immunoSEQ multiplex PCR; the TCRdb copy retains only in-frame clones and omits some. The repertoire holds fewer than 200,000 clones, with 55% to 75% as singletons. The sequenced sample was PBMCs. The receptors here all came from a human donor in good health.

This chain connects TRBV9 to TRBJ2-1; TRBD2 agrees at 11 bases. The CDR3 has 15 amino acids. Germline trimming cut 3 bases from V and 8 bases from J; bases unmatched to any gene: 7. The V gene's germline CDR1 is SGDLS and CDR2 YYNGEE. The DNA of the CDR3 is TGTGCCAGCAGCGGTAGCGGGGGGGCGGAGTATGAGCAGTTCTTC. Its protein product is CASSGSGGAEYEQFF.

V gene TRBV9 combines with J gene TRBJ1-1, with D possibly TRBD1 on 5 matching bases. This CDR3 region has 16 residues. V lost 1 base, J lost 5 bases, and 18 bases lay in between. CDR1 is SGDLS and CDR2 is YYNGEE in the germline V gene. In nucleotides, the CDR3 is TGTGCCAGCAGCGTAAACGGGGGATCTGAAGGGACTGAAGCTTTCTTT. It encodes CASSVNGGSEGTEAFF.

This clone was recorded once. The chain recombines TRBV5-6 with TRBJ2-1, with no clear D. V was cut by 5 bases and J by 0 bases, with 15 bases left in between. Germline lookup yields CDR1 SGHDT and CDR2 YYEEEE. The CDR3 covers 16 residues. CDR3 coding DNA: TGTGCCAGCAGTTCGACATCCTTTTACTCCTACAATGAGCAGTTCTTC. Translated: CASSSTSFYSYNEQFF.

Written as DNA, the CDR3 is TGCGCCAGCAGCGCTGATTTGCCGGGACAGGGTAAGGGCTACACCTTC. This gives the protein CASSADLPGQGKGYTF. The chain uses TRBV5-1 and TRBJ1-2; 9 nucleotides line up with TRBD1. V lost 4 bases to trimming and J lost 8 bases; unmatched junction nucleotides: 15. This CDR3 is 16 amino acids long. Germline CDR1 SGHRS, CDR2 YFSETQ.

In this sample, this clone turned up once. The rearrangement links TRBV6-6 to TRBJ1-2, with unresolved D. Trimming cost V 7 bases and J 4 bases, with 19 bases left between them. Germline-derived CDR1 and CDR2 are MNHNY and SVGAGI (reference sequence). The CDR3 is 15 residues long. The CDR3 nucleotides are TGTGCCAGCATTAAACCCCAGGAAGTTGGCTATGGCTACACCTTC. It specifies CASIKPQEVGYGYTF.

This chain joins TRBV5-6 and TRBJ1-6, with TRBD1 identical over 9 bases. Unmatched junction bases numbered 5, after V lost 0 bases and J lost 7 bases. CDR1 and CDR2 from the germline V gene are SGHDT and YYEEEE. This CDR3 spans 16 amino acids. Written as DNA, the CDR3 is TGTGCCAGCAGCTTGGACAGGGGGCTTCCCAATTCACCCCTCCACTTT. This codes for CASSLDRGLPNSPLHF. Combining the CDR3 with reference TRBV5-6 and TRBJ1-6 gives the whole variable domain DAGVTQSPTHLIKTRGQQVTLRCSPKSGHDTVSWYQQALGQGPQFIFQYYEEEERQRGNFPDRFSGHQFPNYSSELNVNALLLGDSALYLCASSLDRGLPNSPLHFGNGTRLTVT.

The CDR3 DNA follows: TGTGCCAGCAGCTTGGCCAGCGGCGGAAACTATGGCTACACCTTC. Its protein is CASSLASGGNYGYTF. The chain carries TRBV5-6 and TRBJ1-2; D uncertain. Germline CDR1 and CDR2: SGHDT and YYEEEE. The V and J ends lost 0 bases and 2 bases respectively, with 11 bases between them. The length of the CDR3 is 15 residues.

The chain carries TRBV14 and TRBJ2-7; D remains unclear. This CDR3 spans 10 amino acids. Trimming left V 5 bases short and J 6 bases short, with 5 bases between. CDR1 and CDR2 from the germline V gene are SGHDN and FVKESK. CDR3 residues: CASSFCEQYF. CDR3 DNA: TGTGCCAGCAGCTTCTGCGAGCAGTACTTC.

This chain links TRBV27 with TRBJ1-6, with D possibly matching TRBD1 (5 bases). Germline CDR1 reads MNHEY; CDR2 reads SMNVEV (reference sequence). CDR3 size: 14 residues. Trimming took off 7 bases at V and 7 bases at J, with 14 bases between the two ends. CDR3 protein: CASMGGTYNSPLHF. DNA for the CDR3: TGTGCCAGCATGGGGGGGACTTACAATTCACCCCTCCACTTT.

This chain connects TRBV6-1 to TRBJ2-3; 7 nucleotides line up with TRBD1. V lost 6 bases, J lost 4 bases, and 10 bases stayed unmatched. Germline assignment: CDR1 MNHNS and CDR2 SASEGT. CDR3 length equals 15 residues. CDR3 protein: CASRRRQGAPDTQYF. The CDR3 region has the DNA TGTGCCAGCAGAAGGCGACAGGGCGCCCCAGATACGCAGTATTTT.

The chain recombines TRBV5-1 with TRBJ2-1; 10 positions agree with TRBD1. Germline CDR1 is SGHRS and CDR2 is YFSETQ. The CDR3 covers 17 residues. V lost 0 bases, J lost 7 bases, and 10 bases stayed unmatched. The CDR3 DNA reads TGCGCCAGCAGCTTGGCCAGGGGGACAGGGGCAGGGAATGAGCAGTTCTTC. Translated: CASSLARGTGAGNEQFF.

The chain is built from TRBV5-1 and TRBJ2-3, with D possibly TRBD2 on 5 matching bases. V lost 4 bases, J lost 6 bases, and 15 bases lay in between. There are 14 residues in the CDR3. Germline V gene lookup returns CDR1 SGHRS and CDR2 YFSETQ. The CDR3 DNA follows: TGCGCCAGCAGCCTACCCACTAGAAGTGATACGCAGTATTTT. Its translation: CASSLPTRSDTQYF. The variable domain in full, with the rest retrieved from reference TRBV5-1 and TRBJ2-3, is KAGVTQTPRYLIKTRGQQVTLSCSPISGHRSVSWYQQTPGQGLQFLFEYFSETQRNKGNFPGRFSGRQFSNSRSEMNVSTLELGDSALYLCASSLPTRSDTQYFGPGTRLTVL.

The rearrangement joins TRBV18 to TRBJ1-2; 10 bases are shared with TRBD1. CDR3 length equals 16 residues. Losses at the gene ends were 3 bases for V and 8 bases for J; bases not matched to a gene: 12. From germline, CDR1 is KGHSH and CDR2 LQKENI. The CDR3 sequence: CASSPPSDRGRRGYTF. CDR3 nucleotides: TGTGCCAGCTCACCCCCATCTGACAGGGGGCGACGGGGCTACACCTTC.

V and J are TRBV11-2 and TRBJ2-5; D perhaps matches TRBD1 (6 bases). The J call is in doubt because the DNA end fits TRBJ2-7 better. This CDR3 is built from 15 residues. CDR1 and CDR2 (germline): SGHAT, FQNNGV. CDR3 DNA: TGTGCCAGCAGCTTAGAGGCGACAGGATTCTACGAGCAGTACTTC. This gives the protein CASSLEATGFYEQYF.

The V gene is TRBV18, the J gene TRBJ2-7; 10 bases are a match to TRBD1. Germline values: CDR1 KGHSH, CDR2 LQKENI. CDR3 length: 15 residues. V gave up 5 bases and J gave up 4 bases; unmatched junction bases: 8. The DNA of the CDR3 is TGTGCCAGCTCATTACCGGGACAGGGGAAGTACGAGCAGTACTTC. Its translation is CASSLPGQGKYEQYF.

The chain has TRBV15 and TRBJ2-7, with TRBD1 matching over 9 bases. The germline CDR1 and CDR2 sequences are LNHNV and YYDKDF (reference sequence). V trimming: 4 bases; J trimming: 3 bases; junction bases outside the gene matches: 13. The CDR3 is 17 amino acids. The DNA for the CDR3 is TGTGCCACCAGCATCCGTGGGACGGGGACAGGGAACTACGAGCAGTACTTC. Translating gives CATSIRGTGTGNYEQYF. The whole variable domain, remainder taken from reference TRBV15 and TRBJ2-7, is DAMVIQNPRYQVTQFGKPVTLSCSQTLNHNVMYWYQQKSSQAPKLLFHYYDKDFNNEADTPDNFQSRRPNTSFCFLDIRSPGLGDTAMYLCATSIRGTGTGNYEQYFGPGTRLTVT.

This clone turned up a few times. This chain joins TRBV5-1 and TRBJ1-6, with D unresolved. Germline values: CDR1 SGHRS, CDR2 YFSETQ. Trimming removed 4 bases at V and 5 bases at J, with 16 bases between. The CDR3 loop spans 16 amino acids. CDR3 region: CASSGRLGPNNSPLHF. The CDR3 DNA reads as TGCGCCAGCAGCGGGAGACTTGGGCCCAATAATTCACCCCTCCACTTT. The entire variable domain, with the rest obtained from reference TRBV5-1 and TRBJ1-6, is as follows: KAGVTQTPRYLIKTRGQQVTLSCSPISGHRSVSWYQQTPGQGLQFLFEYFSETQRNKGNFPGRFSGRQFSNSRSEMNVSTLELGDSALYLCASSGRLGPNNSPLHFGNGTRLTVT.

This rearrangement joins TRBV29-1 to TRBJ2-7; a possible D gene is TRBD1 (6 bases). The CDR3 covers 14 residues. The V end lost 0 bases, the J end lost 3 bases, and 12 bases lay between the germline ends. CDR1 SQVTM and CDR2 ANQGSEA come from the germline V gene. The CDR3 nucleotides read TGCAGCGTTGAAGACCCGGGACAAGGCTACGAGCAGTACTTC. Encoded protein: CSVEDPGQGYEQYF.

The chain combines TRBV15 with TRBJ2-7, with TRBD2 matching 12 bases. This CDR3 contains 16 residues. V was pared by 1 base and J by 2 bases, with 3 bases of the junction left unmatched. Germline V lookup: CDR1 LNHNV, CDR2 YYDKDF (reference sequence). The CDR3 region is CATSRGLAGVAYEQYF. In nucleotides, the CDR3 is TGTGCCACCAGCAGAGGACTAGCGGGGGTGGCCTACGAGCAGTACTTC.

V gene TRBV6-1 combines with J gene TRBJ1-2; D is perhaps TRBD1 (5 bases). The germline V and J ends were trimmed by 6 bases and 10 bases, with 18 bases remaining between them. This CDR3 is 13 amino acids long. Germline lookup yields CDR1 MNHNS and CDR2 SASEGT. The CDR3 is CASSLPGAETYTF. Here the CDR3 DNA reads TGTGCCAGCAGCCTACCTGGGGCGGAAACCTACACCTTC.

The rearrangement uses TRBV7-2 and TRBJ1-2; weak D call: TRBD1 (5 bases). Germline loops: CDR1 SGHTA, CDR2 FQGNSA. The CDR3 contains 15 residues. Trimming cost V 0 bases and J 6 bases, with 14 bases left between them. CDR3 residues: CASSLAGGIVNGYTF. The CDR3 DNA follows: TGTGCCAGCAGCTTAGCGGGGGGGATCGTTAATGGCTACACCTTC.

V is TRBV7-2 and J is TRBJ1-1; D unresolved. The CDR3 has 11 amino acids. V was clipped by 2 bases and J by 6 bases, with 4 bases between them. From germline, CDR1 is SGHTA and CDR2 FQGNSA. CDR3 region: CASSLWPEAFF. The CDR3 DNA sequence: TGTGCCAGCAGCTTATGGCCTGAAGCTTTCTTT.

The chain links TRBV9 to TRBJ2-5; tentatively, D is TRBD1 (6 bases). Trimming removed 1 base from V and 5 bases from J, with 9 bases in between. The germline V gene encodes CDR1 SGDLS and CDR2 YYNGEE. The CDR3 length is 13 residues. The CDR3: CASSVRGLETQYF. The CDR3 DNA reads TGTGCCAGCAGCGTAAGGGGGTTGGAGACCCAGTACTTC.

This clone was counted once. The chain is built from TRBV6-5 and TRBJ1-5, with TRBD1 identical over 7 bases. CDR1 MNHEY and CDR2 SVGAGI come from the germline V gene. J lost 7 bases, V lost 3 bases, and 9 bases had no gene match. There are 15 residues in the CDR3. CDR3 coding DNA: TGTGCCAGCAGTTATGGGGCAGGGGGTCACCAGCCCCAGCATTTT. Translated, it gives CASSYGAGGHQPQHF.

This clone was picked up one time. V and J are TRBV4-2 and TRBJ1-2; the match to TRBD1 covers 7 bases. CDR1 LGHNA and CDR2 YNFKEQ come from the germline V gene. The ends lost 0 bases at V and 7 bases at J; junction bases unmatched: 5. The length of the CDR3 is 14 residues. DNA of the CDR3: TGTGCCAGCAGCCAAGATCTACGGACAGGTGGCTACACCTTC. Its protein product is CASSQDLRTGGYTF.

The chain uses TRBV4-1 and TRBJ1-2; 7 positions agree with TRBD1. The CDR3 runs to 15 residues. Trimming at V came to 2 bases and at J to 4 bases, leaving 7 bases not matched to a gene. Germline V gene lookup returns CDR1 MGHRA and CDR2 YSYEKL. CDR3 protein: CASSQILGGGYGYTF. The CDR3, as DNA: TGCGCCAGCAGCCAAATCCTAGGGGGCGGCTATGGCTACACCTTC.

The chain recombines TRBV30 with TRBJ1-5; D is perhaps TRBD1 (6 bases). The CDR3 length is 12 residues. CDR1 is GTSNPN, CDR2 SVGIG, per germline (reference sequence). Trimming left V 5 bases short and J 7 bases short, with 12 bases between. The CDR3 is CAWGQFRQPQHF. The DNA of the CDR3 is TGTGCCTGGGGACAGTTTCGGCAGCCCCAGCATTTT. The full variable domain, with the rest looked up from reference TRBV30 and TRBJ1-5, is SQTIHQWPATLVQPVGSPLSLECTVEGTSNPNLYWYRQAAGRGLQLLFYSVGIGQISSEVPQNLSASRPQDRQFILSSKKLLLSDSGFYLCAWGQFRQPQHFGDGTRLSIL.